By share, the clone carrying this T cell receptor beta chain counts as medium-sized. The antigen is not known. The sample belongs to a study of cytomegalovirus exposure and HLA in healthy donors. Study information: From roughly 180 million T cells, an earlier analysis saw some 120 million unique TCR beta sequences. Regarding the study as a whole: The authors judged a highly shared variant cluster likely a sequencing artifact.

PCR was performed using 60 Vbeta and 13 Jbeta primers. Repertoires were generated with immunoSEQ multiplex PCR, while TCRdb's copy carries only in-frame clones and drops some. The profile shows about 36,000 clones, about 70% of them singletons. The sample was PBMCs. This receptor was obtained from a man aged 25-45 years in good health and CMV-seronegative.

This CDR3 reads CASTPGTARTEAFF. CDR3 DNA: TGTGCCAGCACACCTGGGACAGCTCGCACTGAAGCTTTCTTT. This chain connects TRBV2 to TRBJ1-1; 7 bases are shared with TRBD1. Unmatched junction bases numbered 9, after V lost 7 bases and J lost 4 bases. The CDR3 consists of 14 residues. The germline gives CDR1 SNHLY, CDR2 FYNNEI. The complete variable domain, with remaining parts taken from reference TRBV2 and TRBJ1-1, reads EPEVTQTPSHQVTQMGQEVILRCVPISNHLYFYWYRQILGQKVEFLVSFYNNEISEKSEIFDDQFSVERPDGSNFTLKIRSTKLEDSAMYFCASTPGTARTEAFFGQGTRLTVV.